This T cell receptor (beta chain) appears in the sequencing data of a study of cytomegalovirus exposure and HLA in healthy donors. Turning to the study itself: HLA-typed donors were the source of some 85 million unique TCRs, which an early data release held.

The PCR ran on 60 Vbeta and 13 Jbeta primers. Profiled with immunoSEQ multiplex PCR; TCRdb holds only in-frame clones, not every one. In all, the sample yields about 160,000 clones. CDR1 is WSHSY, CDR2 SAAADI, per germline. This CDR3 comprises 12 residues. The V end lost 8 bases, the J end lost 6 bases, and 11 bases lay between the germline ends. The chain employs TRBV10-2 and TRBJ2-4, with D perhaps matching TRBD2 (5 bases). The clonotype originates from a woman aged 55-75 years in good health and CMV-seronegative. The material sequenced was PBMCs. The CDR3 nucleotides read TGCGCCAGCCTGAAGGGAGTAAACATTCAGTACTTC. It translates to CASLKGVNIQYF.